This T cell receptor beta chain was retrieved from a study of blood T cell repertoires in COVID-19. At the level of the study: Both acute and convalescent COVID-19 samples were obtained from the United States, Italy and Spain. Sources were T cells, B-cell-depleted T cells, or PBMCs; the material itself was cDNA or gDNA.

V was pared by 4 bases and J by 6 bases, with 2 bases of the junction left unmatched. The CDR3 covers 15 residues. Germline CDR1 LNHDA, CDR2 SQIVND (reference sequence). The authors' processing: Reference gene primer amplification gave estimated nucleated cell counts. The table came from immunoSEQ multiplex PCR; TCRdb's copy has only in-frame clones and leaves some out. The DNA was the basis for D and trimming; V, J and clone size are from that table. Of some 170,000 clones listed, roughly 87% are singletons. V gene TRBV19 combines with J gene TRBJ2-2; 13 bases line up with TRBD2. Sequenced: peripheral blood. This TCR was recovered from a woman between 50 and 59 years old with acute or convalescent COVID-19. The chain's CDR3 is CASSRTSGSPGELFF. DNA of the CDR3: TGTGCCAGTAGTAGGACTAGCGGGAGCCCCGGGGAGCTGTTTTTT. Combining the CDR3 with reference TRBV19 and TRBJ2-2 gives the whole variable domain DGGITQSPKYLFRKEGQNVTLSCEQNLNHDAMYWYRQDPGQGLRLIYYSQIVNDFQKGDIAEGYSVSREKKESFPLTVTSAQKNPTAFYLCASSRTSGSPGELFFGEGSRLTVL.